This TCR beta chain was retrieved from a study of blood T cells in healthy people across ages. General study findings and limits: Both naive CD4+ cell counts and diversity were greater in long-lived donors than in aged donors. TCR beta diversity correlated strongly with naive T cell percentage.

The second PCR ran roughly 6 to 11 cycles with a sample-barcoded 5' primer and J-beta primers. Every single cDNA molecule received a tag from a template-switch adaptor with 12 random nucleotides. TCRdb re-called the 5' RACE reads with MiXCR, one entry per CDR3 protein. The table includes some 1.5 million distinct CDR3 sequences, 28% detected once. Germline CDR1 SQVTM, CDR2 ANQGSEA. The CDR3 is 12 amino acids. Trimming pared 8 bases from V and 6 bases from J, leaving 16 bases between. Of note for this clonotype: Its antigen is as yet unknown.

What was sequenced was blood. This rearrangement joins TRBV29-1 to TRBJ1-2; possible D gene TRBD1, 6 bases. The sequence derives from a woman aged 25 to 45 in good health. DNA for the CDR3: TGCAGCACGGACAGATCGAGGGATGGCTACACCTTC. Its protein is CSTDRSRDGYTF.